Presented here are 13 T cell receptor beta chains from one specimen sequenced in a study of vaccination and CD4 T cells after COVID-19. These receptors have no known antigen. An Oncomine TCR Beta short-read assay was used to sequence the DNA from cultured CD4+ T cells. MiXCR, run by TCRdb on the PCR reads, gives a single entry per CDR3 protein. Of about 12,000 distinct CDR3 sequences in the sample, less than 80% were seen once. Treatment described: 10-day PBMC culture with coronavirus spike peptide pools or control peptides (ViraFEST assay). Sequenced sample: CD4+ T cells from blood, cultured in vitro. Every receptor here comes from a human donor who had recovered from COVID-19.

The chain combines TRBV11-2 with TRBJ1-2, with 8 bases that match TRBD1. V shed 8 bases, J shed 7 bases, and the junction held 9 bases outside the gene matches. The CDR3 runs 13 residues. Germline V CDR1 and CDR2: SGHAT, FQNNGV. The CDR3 sequence is CASQAGGQFGYTF. The CDR3 bases are TGTGCCAGCCAGGCAGGGGGCCAGTTTGGCTACACCTTC.

This clonotype was seen only a few times. The chain links TRBV7-9 to TRBJ1-2; 12 positions match TRBD1. The junction had 13 bases not matched to a gene; V was cut back by 5 bases and J by 0 bases. This CDR3 has 19 amino acids. Germline CDR1 SEHNR, CDR2 FQNEAQ (reference sequence). The CDR3 bases are TGTGCCAGCAGCCACAGACCGGGACAGGGGGCTACGGCTAACTATGGCTACACCTTC. It translates to CASSHRPGQGATANYGYTF.

The gene calls are TRBV7-8 and TRBJ1-1; 7 positions agree with TRBD1. V was pared by 5 bases and J by 9 bases, with 6 bases of the junction left unmatched. The CDR3 is made up of 12 amino acids. Looked up from germline, CDR1 is SGHVS and CDR2 is FQNEAQ. The CDR3 nucleotides read TGTGCCAGCAGCGCCCGGGACAGACAAGCTTTCTTT. Translating gives CASSARDRQAFF.

V usage is TRBV9 and J usage is TRBJ2-5; TRBD1 is a possible D gene (6 bases). Germline-derived CDR1 and CDR2 are SGDLS and YYNGEE. V was clipped by 3 bases and J by 3 bases, with 9 bases between them. The CDR3 runs to 13 residues. The DNA of the CDR3 is TGTGCCAGCAGCGCTTACAGGGAAGAGACCCAGTACTTC. Translation: CASSAYREETQYF.

The chain combines TRBV6-5 with TRBJ2-7, with D perhaps assigned TRBD1 or TRBD2 (5 bases each). Trimming took 2 bases from V and 4 from J, leaving 15 bases between them. CDR3 length: 15 residues. From germline, CDR1 is MNHEY and CDR2 SVGAGI. CDR3 sequence (DNA): TGTGCCAGCAGTTACGGGGCCCGGAGGAGGTACGAGCAGTACTTC. Translating it yields CASSYGARRRYEQYF.

The CDR3 reads CSASMAGGTEAFF. The CDR3 DNA reads TGCAGTGCTAGTATGGCAGGGGGCACTGAAGCTTTCTTT. The chain joins TRBV20-1 to TRBJ1-1; 7 bases are a match to TRBD1. Germline assignment: CDR1 DFQATT and CDR2 SNEGSKA (reference sequence). Trimming removed 3 bases from V and 4 bases from J; junction bases left unmatched: 5. The CDR3 runs 13 residues.

The chain has TRBV28 and TRBJ1-2; D is perhaps TRBD1 (5 bases). CDR3 length: 17 residues. Germline V lookup: CDR1 MDHEN, CDR2 SYDVKM. V lost 2 bases, J lost 2 bases, and 18 bases lay in between. CDR3 sequence (DNA): TGTGCCAGCAGTTTAAGTGTCAGGGCTGGAAAAAACTATGGCTACACCTTC. The encoded protein is CASSLSVRAGKNYGYTF.

In its sample, this clonotype was seen a few times. V and J are TRBV7-2 and TRBJ1-5; a possible D gene is TRBD1 (5 bases). V shed 1 base and J shed 3 bases, with 19 bases lying between them. CDR3 length: 18 residues. Germline CDR1 and CDR2: SGHTA and FQGNSA. The CDR3 reads CASSLEGLRTINNQPQHF. CDR3 DNA sequence: TGTGCCAGCAGCTTAGAAGGCCTCAGGACAATCAACAATCAGCCCCAGCATTTT.

This sequence joins TRBV5-1 and TRBJ2-1; 7 nucleotides align to TRBD1. Germline CDR1 reads SGHRS; CDR2 reads YFSETQ. V lost 2 bases and J lost 4; bases outside the gene matches: 6. The CDR3 runs 15 residues. The CDR3 loop reads CASSLQGRQYNEQFF. Here the CDR3 DNA reads TGCGCCAGCAGCTTACAGGGGCGGCAATACAATGAGCAGTTCTTC.

This clonotype appeared a single time. The chain recombines TRBV6-1 with TRBJ1-5; a weak D match, TRBD1 (5 bases). V shed 6 bases and J shed 6 bases, with 15 bases lying between them. This CDR3 region has 14 residues. Germline V gene sequence: CDR1 MNHNS, CDR2 SASEGT. The CDR3 region has the DNA TGTGCCAGCAGGGTGGGTCAGGGTATTCAGCCCCAGCATTTT. It is translated as CASRVGQGIQPQHF.

This chain links TRBV27 with TRBJ2-2; D remains unclear. Deletions cut 5 bases from V and 6 bases from J, with 13 bases between. Germline CDR1 MNHEY, CDR2 SMNVEV (reference sequence). The CDR3 extends over 14 amino acids. CDR3 loop: CASSRYADPGELFF. The CDR3 region has the DNA TGTGCCAGCAGTCGTTACGCGGACCCCGGGGAGCTGTTTTTT.

This chain uses TRBV29-1 with TRBJ1-2, with a weak D call TRBD1 (5 bases). Trimming pared 4 bases from V and 2 bases from J, leaving 14 bases between. The CDR3 has 14 amino acids. Germline CDR1 SQVTM, CDR2 ANQGSEA. The CDR3 here is CSVGRRGSNYGYTF. The CDR3 coding sequence is TGCAGCGTTGGGAGGAGGGGATCCAACTATGGCTACACCTTC.

This clonotype was observed a handful of times. The genes are TRBV6-1 and TRBJ2-3, with TRBD2 as a possible D gene (6 bases). Germline lookup yields CDR1 MNHNS and CDR2 SASEGT. The germline V and J ends were trimmed by 3 bases and 5 bases, with 21 bases remaining between them. The CDR3 sequence is 17 residues long. The CDR3 DNA follows: TGTGCCAGCAGTGATAAAGGGGCTAGCGAAAAACTAGATACGCAGTATTTT. Its protein product is CASSDKGASEKLDTQYF.